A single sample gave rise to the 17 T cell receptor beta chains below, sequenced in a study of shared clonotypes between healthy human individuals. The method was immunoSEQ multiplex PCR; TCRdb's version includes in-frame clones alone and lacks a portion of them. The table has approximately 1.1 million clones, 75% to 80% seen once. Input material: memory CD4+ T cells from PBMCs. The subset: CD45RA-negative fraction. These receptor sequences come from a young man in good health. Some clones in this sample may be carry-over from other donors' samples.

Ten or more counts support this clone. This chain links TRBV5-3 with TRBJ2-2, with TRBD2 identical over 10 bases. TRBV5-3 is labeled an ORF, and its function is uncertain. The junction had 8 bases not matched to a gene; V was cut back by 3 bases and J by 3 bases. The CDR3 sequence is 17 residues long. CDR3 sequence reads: CARSYFRLAGDTGELFF. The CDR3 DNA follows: TGTGCCAGAAGCTACTTTCGACTAGCGGGTGACACCGGGGAGCTGTTTTTT.

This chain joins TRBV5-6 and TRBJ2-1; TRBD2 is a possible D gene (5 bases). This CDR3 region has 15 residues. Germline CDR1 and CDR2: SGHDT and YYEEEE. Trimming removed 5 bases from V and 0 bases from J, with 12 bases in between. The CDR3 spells CASRLASSSYNEQFF. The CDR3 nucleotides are TGTGCCAGCAGATTAGCGTCGAGCTCCTACAATGAGCAGTTCTTC.

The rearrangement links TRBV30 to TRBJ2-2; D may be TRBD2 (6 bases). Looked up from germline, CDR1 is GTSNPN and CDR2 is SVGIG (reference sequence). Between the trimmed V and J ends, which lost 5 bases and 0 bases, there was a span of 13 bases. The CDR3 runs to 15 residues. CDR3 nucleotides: TGTGCCTGGGCGCGGGGTTGGTCGAACACCGGGGAGCTGTTTTTT. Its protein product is CAWARGWSNTGELFF. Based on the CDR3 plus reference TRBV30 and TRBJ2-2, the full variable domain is SQTIHQWPATLVQPVGSPLSLECTVEGTSNPNLYWYRQAAGRGLQLLFYSVGIGQISSEVPQNLSASRPQDRQFILSSKKLLLSDSGFYLCAWARGWSNTGELFFGEGSRLTVL.

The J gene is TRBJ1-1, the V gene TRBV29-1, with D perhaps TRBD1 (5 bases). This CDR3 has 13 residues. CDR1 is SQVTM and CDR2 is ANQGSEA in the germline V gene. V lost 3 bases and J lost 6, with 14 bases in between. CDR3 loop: CSVESLPGAEAFF. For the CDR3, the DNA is TGCAGCGTTGAGAGTCTCCCGGGGGCTGAAGCTTTCTTT.

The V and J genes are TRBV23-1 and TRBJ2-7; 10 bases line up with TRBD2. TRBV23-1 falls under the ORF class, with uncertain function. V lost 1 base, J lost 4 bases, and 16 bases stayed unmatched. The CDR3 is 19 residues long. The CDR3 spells CASSQFAGRSGRAGYEQYF. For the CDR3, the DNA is TGCGCCAGCAGTCAATTCGCAGGGAGGAGCGGGAGGGCCGGTTACGAGCAGTACTTC.

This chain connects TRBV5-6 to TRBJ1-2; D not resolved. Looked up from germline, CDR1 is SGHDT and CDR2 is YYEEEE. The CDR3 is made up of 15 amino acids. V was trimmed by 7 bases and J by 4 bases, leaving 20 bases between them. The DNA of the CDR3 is TGTGCCAGCCTACATATCAGTCGAAAGACCTATGGCTACACCTTC. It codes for CASLHISRKTYGYTF.

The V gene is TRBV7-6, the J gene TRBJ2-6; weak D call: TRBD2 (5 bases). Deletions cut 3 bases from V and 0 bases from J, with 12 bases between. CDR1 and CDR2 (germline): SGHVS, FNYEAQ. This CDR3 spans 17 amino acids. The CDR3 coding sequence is TGTGCCAGCAGCTTGGAGGCGGGTTTCTCTGGGGCCAACGTCCTGACTTTC. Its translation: CASSLEAGFSGANVLTF. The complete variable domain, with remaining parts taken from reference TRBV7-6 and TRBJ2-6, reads GAGVSQSPRYKVTKRGQDVALRCDPISGHVSLYWYRQALGQGPEFLTYFNYEAQQDKSGLPNDRFSAERPEGSISTLTIQRTEQRDSAMYRCASSLEAGFSGANVLTFGAGSRLTVL.

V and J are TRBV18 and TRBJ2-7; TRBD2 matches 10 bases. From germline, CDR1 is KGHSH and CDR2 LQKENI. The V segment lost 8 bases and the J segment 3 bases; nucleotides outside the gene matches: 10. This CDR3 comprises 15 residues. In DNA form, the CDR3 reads TGTGCCAGCACAAGGGGGCTAGCGGGAGACTACGAGCAGTACTTC. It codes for CASTRGLAGDYEQYF.

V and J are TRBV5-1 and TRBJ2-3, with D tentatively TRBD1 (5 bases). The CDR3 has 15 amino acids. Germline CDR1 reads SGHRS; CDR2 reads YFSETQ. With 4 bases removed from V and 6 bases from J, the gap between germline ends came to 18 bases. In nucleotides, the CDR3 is TGCGCCAGCAGCCCACAGGCCCAGGGCGGCGATACGCAGTATTTT. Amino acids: CASSPQAQGGDTQYF.

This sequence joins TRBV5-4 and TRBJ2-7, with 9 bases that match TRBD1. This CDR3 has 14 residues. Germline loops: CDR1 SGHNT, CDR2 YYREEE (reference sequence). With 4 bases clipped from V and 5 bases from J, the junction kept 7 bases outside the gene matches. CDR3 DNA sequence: TGTGCCAGCAGCACTCCGGGACAGGGAAACGAGCAGTACTTC. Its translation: CASSTPGQGNEQYF.

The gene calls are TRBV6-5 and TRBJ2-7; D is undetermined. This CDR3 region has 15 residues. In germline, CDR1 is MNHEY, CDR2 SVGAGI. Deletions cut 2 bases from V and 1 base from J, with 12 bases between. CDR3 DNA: TGTGCCAGCAGTTACGTGGGGTTCGGGTCCTACGAGCAGTACTTC. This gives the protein CASSYVGFGSYEQYF.

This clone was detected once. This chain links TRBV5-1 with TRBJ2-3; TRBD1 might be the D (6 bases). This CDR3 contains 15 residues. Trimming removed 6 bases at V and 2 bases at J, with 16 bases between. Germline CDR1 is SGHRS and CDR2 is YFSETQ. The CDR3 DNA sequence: TGCGCCAGCACGGGACCTACAGGGACCACAGATACGCAGTATTTT. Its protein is CASTGPTGTTDTQYF.

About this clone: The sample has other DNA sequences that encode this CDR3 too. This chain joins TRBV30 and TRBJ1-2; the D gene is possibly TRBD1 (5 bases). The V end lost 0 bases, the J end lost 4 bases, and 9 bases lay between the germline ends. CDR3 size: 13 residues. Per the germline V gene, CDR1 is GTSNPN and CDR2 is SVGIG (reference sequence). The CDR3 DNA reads TGTGCCTGGAGTGTACGGCAGGGCTATGGCTACACCTTC. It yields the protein CAWSVRQGYGYTF.

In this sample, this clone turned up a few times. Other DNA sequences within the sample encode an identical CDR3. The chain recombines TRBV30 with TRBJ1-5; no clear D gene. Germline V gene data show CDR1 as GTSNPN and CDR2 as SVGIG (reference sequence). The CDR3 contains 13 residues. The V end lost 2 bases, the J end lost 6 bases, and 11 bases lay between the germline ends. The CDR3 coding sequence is TGTGCCTGGAGTCCAGGAGGGAGTCAGCCCCAGCATTTT. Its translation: CAWSPGGSQPQHF. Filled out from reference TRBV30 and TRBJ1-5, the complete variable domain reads SQTIHQWPATLVQPVGSPLSLECTVEGTSNPNLYWYRQAAGRGLQLLFYSVGIGQISSEVPQNLSASRPQDRQFILSSKKLLLSDSGFYLCAWSPGGSQPQHFGDGTRLSIL.

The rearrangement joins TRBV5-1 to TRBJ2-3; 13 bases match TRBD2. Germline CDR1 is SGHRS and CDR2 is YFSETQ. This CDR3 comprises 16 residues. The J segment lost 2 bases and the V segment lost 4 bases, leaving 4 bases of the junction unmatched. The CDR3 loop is CASSPGLAGATDTQYF. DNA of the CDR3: TGCGCCAGCAGCCCAGGACTAGCGGGGGCCACAGATACGCAGTATTTT.

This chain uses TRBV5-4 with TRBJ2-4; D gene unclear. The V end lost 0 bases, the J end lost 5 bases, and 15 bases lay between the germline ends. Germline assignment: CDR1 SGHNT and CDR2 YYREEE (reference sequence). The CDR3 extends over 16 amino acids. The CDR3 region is CASSLAVAGVQNIQYF. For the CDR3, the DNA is TGTGCCAGCAGCTTGGCCGTGGCAGGCGTTCAAAACATTCAGTACTTC.

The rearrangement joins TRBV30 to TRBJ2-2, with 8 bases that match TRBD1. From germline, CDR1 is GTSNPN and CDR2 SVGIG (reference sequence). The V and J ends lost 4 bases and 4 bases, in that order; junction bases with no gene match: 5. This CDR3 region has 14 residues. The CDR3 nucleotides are TGTGCCTGGATGTGGACAGGGACCACCGGGGAGCTGTTTTTT. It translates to CAWMWTGTTGELFF.